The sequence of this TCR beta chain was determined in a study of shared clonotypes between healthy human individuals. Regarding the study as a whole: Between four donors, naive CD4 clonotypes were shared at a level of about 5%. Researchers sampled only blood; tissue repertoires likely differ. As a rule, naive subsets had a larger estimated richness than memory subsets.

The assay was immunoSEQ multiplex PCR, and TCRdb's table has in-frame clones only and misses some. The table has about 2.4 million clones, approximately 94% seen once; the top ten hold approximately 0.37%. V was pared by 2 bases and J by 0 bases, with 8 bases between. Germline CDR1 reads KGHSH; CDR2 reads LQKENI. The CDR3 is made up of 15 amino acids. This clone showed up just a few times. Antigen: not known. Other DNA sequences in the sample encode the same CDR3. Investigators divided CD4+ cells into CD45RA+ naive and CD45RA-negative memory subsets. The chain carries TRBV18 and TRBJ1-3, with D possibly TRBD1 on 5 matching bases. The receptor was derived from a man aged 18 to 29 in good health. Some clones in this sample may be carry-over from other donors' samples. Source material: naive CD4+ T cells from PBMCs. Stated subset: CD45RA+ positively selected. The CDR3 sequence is CASSPVQGSGNTIYF. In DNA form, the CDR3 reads TGTGCCAGCTCACCAGTCCAGGGCTCTGGAAACACCATATATTTT.